Listed here are 11 T cell receptor beta chains from one sample, sequenced in a study of T cell changes during pregnancy in multiple sclerosis. Data came from immunoSEQ multiplex PCR; TCRdb stores just in-frame clones and leaves some out. The profile covers approximately 50,000 clones, with 92% appearing a single time and 0.39% taken by the ten largest. The sequenced sample was CD4+ T cells from peripheral blood mononuclear cells, obtained after pregnancy. These TCRs come from a female donor with multiple sclerosis, enrolled in a pregnancy study.

The rearrangement joins TRBV6-6 to TRBJ1-2; 8 nucleotides line up with TRBD1. J lost 4 bases, V lost 4 bases, and 5 bases had no gene match. CDR1 and CDR2 (germline): MNHNY, SVGAGI (reference sequence). CDR3 length: 14 amino acids. The CDR3 reads CASSSTGQGYGYTF. The CDR3 nucleotides are TGTGCCAGCAGTTCCACAGGACAGGGCTATGGCTACACCTTC.

This chain joins TRBV27 and TRBJ1-2, with 7 bases fitting TRBD1. This CDR3 spans 16 amino acids. Germline V CDR1 and CDR2: MNHEY, SMNVEV (reference sequence). With 6 bases clipped from V and 4 bases from J, the junction kept 14 bases outside the gene matches. CDR3 sequence: CASSQTRYRGGYGYTF. The CDR3 nucleotides are TGTGCCAGCAGCCAAACACGTTACAGGGGTGGCTATGGCTACACCTTC.

The chain carries TRBV18 and TRBJ1-1; perhaps TRBD1 as D (5 bases). Germline CDR1 and CDR2: KGHSH and LQKENI. This CDR3 is built from 13 residues. V was pared by 3 bases and J by 7 bases, with 12 bases between. The CDR3: CASSPRQGIEAFF. The CDR3 nucleotides are TGTGCCAGCTCACCCCGGCAGGGAATTGAAGCTTTCTTT.

The chain carries TRBV5-5 and TRBJ2-7, with D maybe TRBD2 (6 bases). The CDR3 contains 15 residues. V was trimmed by 0 bases and J by 7 bases, leaving 17 bases between them. Germline V gene data show CDR1 as SGHKS and CDR2 as YYEKEE (reference sequence). The DNA for the CDR3 is TGTGCCAGCAGCTTGGTAGGGACTCTCCGAAGGGAGCAGTACTTC. Protein product: CASSLVGTLRREQYF. The whole variable domain, filled in from reference TRBV5-5 and TRBJ2-7, reads DAGVTQSPTHLIKTRGQQVTLRCSPISGHKSVSWYQQVLGQGPQFIFQYYEKEERGRGNFPDRFSARQFPNYSSELNVNALLLGDSALYLCASSLVGTLRREQYFGPGTRLTVT.

The rearrangement joins TRBV18 to TRBJ1-3; 10 nucleotides align to TRBD1. The CDR3 has 19 residues. Germline assignment: CDR1 KGHSH and CDR2 LQKENI. With 2 bases clipped from V and 0 bases from J, the junction kept 10 bases outside the gene matches. The DNA of the CDR3 is TGTGCCAGCTCACCAGGGAAGGGACAGGGGTCTCTCTCTGGAAACACCATATATTTT. Residues: CASSPGKGQGSLSGNTIYF.

This chain joins TRBV7-8 and TRBJ1-1, with 10 bases identical to TRBD1. V lost 5 bases and J lost 1; bases outside the gene matches: 1. Germline CDR1 and CDR2: SGHVS and FQNEAQ. This CDR3 comprises 14 residues. The CDR3 nucleotides read TGTGCCAGCAGCCGGACAGGGGGGAACACTGAAGCTTTCTTT. It yields the protein CASSRTGGNTEAFF.

This chain links TRBV6-1 with TRBJ1-2; the match to TRBD1 covers 9 bases. The germline CDR1 and CDR2 sequences are MNHNS and SASEGT. The CDR3 loop spans 15 amino acids. J lost 3 bases, V lost 6 bases, and 8 bases had no gene match. The CDR3 DNA follows: TGTGCCAGCAGGGGGAAGGACAGGGGAGACTATGGCTACACCTTC. Encoded protein: CASRGKDRGDYGYTF.

The chain has TRBV28 and TRBJ2-3; D might be TRBD2 (6 bases). V dropped 4 bases and J dropped 4 bases, with 12 bases sitting between them. The CDR3 contains 14 residues. Germline loops: CDR1 MDHEN, CDR2 SYDVKM. Here the CDR3 reads CASSSGLPADTQYF. CDR3 nucleotides: TGTGCCAGCAGTTCGGGACTCCCGGCAGATACGCAGTATTTT.

The V call is TRBV7-2, the J call TRBJ2-5, with 9 bases fitting TRBD1. After removal of 7 bases from V and 10 bases from J, the junction contained 16 bases not matched to a gene. Germline CDR1 reads SGHTA; CDR2 reads FQGNSA. The CDR3 spans 15 residues. DNA of the CDR3: TGTGCCAGCACCCCCGAGGCGGGACAGGGAATCGGCCAGTACTTC. This sequence encodes CASTPEAGQGIGQYF.

The V and J genes are TRBV23-1 and TRBJ2-7, with no clear D. TRBV23-1 is an open reading frame, and its role is uncertain. CDR3 size: 15 residues. V lost 3 bases to trimming and J lost 1 base, with 13 bases between them. This CDR3 is CASSQETRPSYEQYF. The CDR3 coding sequence is TGCGCCAGCAGTCAGGAGACCCGCCCATCCTACGAGCAGTACTTC.

V usage is TRBV2 and J usage is TRBJ2-7; TRBD2 is a possible D gene (5 bases). Trimming took 4 bases from V and 3 from J, leaving 19 bases between them. The CDR3 extends over 16 amino acids. Germline lookup yields CDR1 SNHLY and CDR2 FYNNEI. CDR3 nucleotides: TGTGCCAGCAGTGGGGAAGTGCTCTTCGGGGACTACGAGCAGTACTTC. Its translation: CASSGEVLFGDYEQYF. The full variable domain, in which reference TRBV2 and TRBJ2-7 provide the parts outside the CDR3, is EPEVTQTPSHQVTQMGQEVILRCVPISNHLYFYWYRQILGQKVEFLVSFYNNEISEKSEIFDDQFSVERPDGSNFTLKIRSTKLEDSAMYFCASSGEVLFGDYEQYFGPGTRLTVT.